Only a few counts were recorded for the clone carrying this T cell receptor (beta chain). Its antigen is unidentified. These data come from a study of OX40 agonist ivuxolimab in advanced cancers. Study-level findings and limits: Clonal expansion by week 6 occurred in CD4+ and CD8+ blood T cells (at 0.1 to 3.0 mg/kg).

Germline loops: CDR1 MNHNS, CDR2 SASEGT. This CDR3 has 12 amino acids. V was shortened by 0 bases and J by 5 bases, with 5 bases between the two germline ends. The table came from immunoSEQ multiplex PCR; TCRdb's copy has only in-frame clones and leaves some out. The sample gives about 58,000 clones, around four fifths of which show up once; 0.75% is in the top ten. Patients had blood sampled at baseline and again on cycle 4 day 1 and cycle 7 day 1. The source of this sequence is an adult with an advanced solid tumor such as melanoma, head and neck, liver or kidney cancer. The sequencing here drew on CD4+ or CD8+ T cells sorted from blood, taken in a trial of the OX40 agonist ivuxolimab. The rearrangement links TRBV6-1 to TRBJ2-7; no definite D call. Written as DNA, the CDR3 is TGTGCCAGCAGTGAAGCGAACCACGAGCAGTACTTC. Amino acids: CASSEANHEQYF.